A single sample gave rise to the 5 T cell receptor beta chains below, sequenced in a study of T cells in localized non-small cell lung cancer (dated by TCRdb to about 2020). Library prep was done by the immunoSEQ multiplex PCR assay. The immuneACCESS repertoire file appears here via TCRdb, limited to in-frame rearrangements. These files lack a portion of the clones; in checked studies, under half of the deficit traces to unresolved V genes, and the cause of the others is not known. The sample table records tens of thousands of clones; around nine tenths of these occur just once. The leading ten clones occupy approximately 6.8% of the sample. The material was peripheral blood, obtained before any cancer treatment. These receptors were obtained from a woman aged 35-70 years with stage I lung adenocarcinoma.

The CDR3 here is CASSMVGTDTQYF. DNA of the CDR3: TGTGCCAGTAGTATGGTCGGCACAGATACGCAGTATTTT. This sequence joins TRBV19 and TRBJ2-3; no clear D gene. The length of the CDR3 is 13 residues. The germline V gene has CDR1 LNHDA and CDR2 SQIVND (reference sequence). The V end was cut by 3 bases, the J end by 1 base, with 5 bases between.

The CDR3 spells CASSINSASTGELFF. Written as DNA, the CDR3 is TGTGCCAGTAGTATTAACAGCGCGAGCACCGGGGAGCTGTTTTTT. The J gene is TRBJ2-2, the V gene TRBV19, with no clear D. Germline V gives CDR1 LNHDA, CDR2 SQIVND (reference sequence). V was shortened by 3 bases and J by 4 bases, with 12 bases between the two germline ends. The length of the CDR3 is 15 residues.

The sample holds one count of this clone. The CDR3 DNA follows: TGTGCCAGAAGCCGCCTAGCCAGGGGCAACAATCAGCCCCAGCATTTT. As protein: CARSRLARGNNQPQHF. V usage is TRBV5-3 and J usage is TRBJ1-5; D is perhaps TRBD1 (6 bases). TRBV5-3 is noted as an ORF with a role that remains uncertain. The CDR3 is made up of 16 amino acids. Trimming removed 4 bases from V and 3 bases from J, with 17 bases in between.

The chain is built from TRBV6-1 and TRBJ2-5; D assignment may be TRBD1 or TRBD2 (5 bases each). The CDR3 is made up of 15 amino acids. Trimming took off 4 bases at V and 7 bases at J, with 19 bases between the two ends. Germline CDR1 is MNHNS and CDR2 is SASEGT. CDR3 residues: CASSGKPGPRGTQYF. DNA for the CDR3: TGTGCCAGCAGTGGCAAACCGGGGCCTCGGGGGACCCAGTACTTC.

The rearrangement joins TRBV5-1 to TRBJ2-2; no clear D. V was shortened by 1 base and J by 6 bases, with 10 bases between the two germline ends. The CDR3 is 14 residues long. CDR1 is SGHRS and CDR2 is YFSETQ in the germline V gene. The CDR3 DNA reads as TGCGCCAGCAGCTTGCTGGGCGCGTCCGGGGAGCTGTTTTTT. Its protein is CASSLLGASGELFF.